This T cell receptor beta chain was identified in a study of OX40 agonist ivuxolimab in advanced cancers. About the study: There were three patients with partial responses, one having hepatocellular carcinoma and two cutaneous melanoma. Study-wide results and limits: Average numbers of expanded clones were greater in CD8+ T cells than in CD4+. Among the lowest peripheral clonal expansion occurred in 0.1-3.0 mg/kg partial responders.

Clones were read by immunoSEQ multiplex PCR, and TCRdb kept only the in-frame ones, dropping some. The top ten clones hold more than 0.45% of a sample with 65,000 to 90,000 clones, over 75% of them seen once. Trimming removed 5 bases from V and 2 bases from J; junction bases left unmatched: 7. Germline V gives CDR1 LNHDA, CDR2 SQIVND (reference sequence). This CDR3 is built from 17 residues. Comments on this clone: Its matching antigen is unknown.

This specimen consisted of CD4+ or CD8+ T cells sorted from blood, obtained in a trial of the OX40 agonist ivuxolimab. This chain connects TRBV19 to TRBJ2-2; 11 bases agree with TRBD2. This TCR was recovered from an adult with an advanced solid tumor such as melanoma, head and neck, liver or kidney cancer. CDR3 region: CASSGPGLAANTGELFF. CDR3 DNA sequence: TGTGCCAGTAGTGGGCCGGGACTAGCGGCTAACACCGGGGAGCTGTTTTTT.